This T cell receptor (beta chain) emerged from a study of shared clonotypes between healthy human individuals. Sorted-subset replicate PCR reactions contained 150 to 200 ng DNA, corresponding to approximately 30,000 T cell genomes. The table came from immunoSEQ multiplex PCR; TCRdb's copy has only in-frame clones and leaves some out. The repertoire has about 2.2 million clones, around 93% of them found once; the top ten carry under 2%. Regarding the study as a whole: On the whole, naive subsets had larger estimated richness than memory subsets had. Clonotype sharing across donors was expected to vary with sequencing depth.

Cells designated naive CD8 were CD45RO-negative and were positively selected for CCR7, with terminally differentiated effector memory CD45RA+ cells excluded. In regard to this clone: Its target is not known.

The material sequenced was naive CD8+ T cells from PBMCs. The TCR sequence derives from a man between 18 and 29 years old in good health. Some clones in this sample may be carry-over from other donors' samples.

The CDR3 nucleotides are TGTGCCAGCAGTTACGCCAGGGGTGGTGAAAAACTGTTTTTT. It yields the protein CASSYARGGEKLFF. The chain combines TRBV6-5 with TRBJ1-4; possible D gene TRBD1, 6 bases. Germline V lookup: CDR1 MNHEY, CDR2 SVGAGI. The CDR3 loop spans 14 amino acids. Trimming pared 2 bases from V and 7 bases from J, leaving 11 bases between.